A selection of T cell receptor beta chains follows, all from one sample in a study of cytomegalovirus exposure and HLA in healthy donors. Clones were read by immunoSEQ multiplex PCR, and TCRdb kept only the in-frame ones, dropping some. Its clone listing holds around 74,000 clones. Sequences were obtained from PBMCs. Receptors originate from a man aged 25 to 40 in good health and CMV-seronegative. Both conserved end residues are part of each CDR3. The order of the fields is V gene, J gene, D gene, CDR3 protein, CDR3 DNA. D genes are given only for firm matches.

v_call: TRBV5-4
j_call: TRBJ1-1
d_call: TRBD1
cdr3_aa: CASSTGQPGQGTEAFF
cdr3_nt: TGTGCCAGCAGCACCGGACAACCGGGACAGGGAACTGAAGCTTTCTTT

v_call: TRBV5-4
j_call: TRBJ2-7
d_call: -
cdr3_aa: CASSSQDSRVSYEQYF
cdr3_nt: TGTGCCAGCAGCTCTCAGGACAGCCGCGTCTCCTACGAGCAGTACTTC

v_call: TRBV18
j_call: TRBJ2-1
d_call: TRBD2
cdr3_aa: CASSPQPSGSYNEQFF
cdr3_nt: TGTGCCAGCTCACCACAGCCTAGCGGGTCCTACAATGAGCAGTTCTTC

v_call: TRBV29-1
j_call: TRBJ1-4
d_call: -
cdr3_aa: CSVEGSREDEKLFF
cdr3_nt: TGCAGCGTTGAGGGTAGTAGGGAGGATGAAAAACTGTTTTTT

v_call: TRBV5-1
j_call: TRBJ2-1
d_call: -
cdr3_aa: CASADRTSYNEQFF
cdr3_nt: TGCGCCAGCGCCGACAGAACGTCCTACAATGAGCAGTTCTTC

v_call: TRBV11-1
j_call: TRBJ2-5
d_call: -
cdr3_aa: CASSLGTGSWETQYF
cdr3_nt: TGTGCCAGCAGCTTAGGTACAGGGTCTTGGGAGACCCAGTACTTC

v_call: TRBV6-5
j_call: TRBJ1-2
d_call: TRBD1
cdr3_aa: CASSRPGQGVYGYTF
cdr3_nt: TGTGCCAGCAGCCGACCGGGACAGGGGGTATATGGCTACACCTTC

v_call: TRBV28
j_call: TRBJ1-5
d_call: TRBD1
cdr3_aa: CASSLTGGNQPQHF
cdr3_nt: TGTGCCAGCAGTTTGACAGGGGGCAATCAGCCCCAGCATTTT

v_call: TRBV4-1
j_call: TRBJ1-2
d_call: TRBD1
cdr3_aa: CASSHDRGDRGYTF
cdr3_nt: TGCGCCAGCAGCCACGACAGGGGGGATCGGGGCTACACCTTC

v_call: TRBV6-1
j_call: TRBJ1-4
d_call: TRBD1
cdr3_aa: CASNLDRANEKLFF
cdr3_nt: TGTGCCAGCAATCTGGACAGGGCTAATGAAAAACTGTTTTTT

v_call: TRBV4-3
j_call: TRBJ2-7
d_call: -
cdr3_aa: CASSQGGGRAVGGSYEQYF
cdr3_nt: TGCGCCAGCAGCCAAGGGGGGGGGCGCGCAGTGGGGGGATCCTACGAGCAGTACTTC

v_call: TRBV13
j_call: TRBJ2-5
d_call: TRBD2
cdr3_aa: CASSDKGGAGGPRETQYF
cdr3_nt: TGTGCCAGCAGCGATAAGGGTGGAGCGGGGGGGCCGAGGGAGACCCAGTACTTC

v_call: TRBV18
j_call: TRBJ2-3
d_call: TRBD2
cdr3_aa: CASSPWGTSGTDTQYF
cdr3_nt: TGTGCCAGCTCACCTTGGGGGACTAGCGGCACAGATACGCAGTATTTT

v_call: TRBV7-2
j_call: TRBJ1-1
d_call: -
cdr3_aa: CASSPGAGNTEAFF
cdr3_nt: TGTGCCAGCAGCCCGGGTGCGGGGAACACTGAAGCTTTCTTT

v_call: TRBV19
j_call: TRBJ2-1
d_call: TRBD2
cdr3_aa: CASSLPPGASGYNEQFF
cdr3_nt: TGTGCCAGTAGTCTACCCCCCGGGGCTAGCGGGTATAATGAGCAGTTCTTC

v_call: TRBV25-1
j_call: TRBJ2-7
d_call: TRBD1
cdr3_aa: CASRRQGGYEQYF
cdr3_nt: TGTGCCAGTCGCCGACAGGGTGGCTACGAGCAGTACTTC

v_call: TRBV30
j_call: TRBJ1-5
d_call: -
cdr3_aa: CAWSGSGNQPQHF
cdr3_nt: TGTGCCTGGAGTGGGTCGGGAAATCAGCCCCAGCATTTT

v_call: TRBV5-1
j_call: TRBJ2-7
d_call: TRBD1
cdr3_aa: CASSLGTGEQYF
cdr3_nt: TGCGCCAGCAGCTTGGGGACAGGAGAGCAGTACTTC

v_call: TRBV2
j_call: TRBJ2-7
d_call: TRBD2
cdr3_aa: CASSEATLAGGYYEQYF
cdr3_nt: TGTGCCAGCAGTGAAGCAACTCTAGCGGGAGGGTACTACGAGCAGTACTTC

v_call: TRBV18
j_call: TRBJ2-3
d_call: -
cdr3_aa: CASSQDFQDTQYF
cdr3_nt: TGTGCCAGCTCTCAGGACTTTCAAGATACGCAGTATTTT

v_call: TRBV5-1
j_call: TRBJ2-7
d_call: TRBD1
cdr3_aa: CASSLAGGVGEQYF
cdr3_nt: TGCGCCAGCAGCTTGGCAGGGGGCGTAGGGGAGCAGTACTTC

v_call: TRBV7-7
j_call: TRBJ2-5
d_call: -
cdr3_aa: CASSLRVGRGRETQYF
cdr3_nt: TGTGCCAGCAGCTTAAGAGTAGGCAGGGGACGGGAGACCCAGTACTTC

v_call: TRBV5-6
j_call: TRBJ2-7
d_call: -
cdr3_aa: CASSLVGRSYEQYF
cdr3_nt: TGTGCCAGCAGCTTGGTAGGGAGATCCTACGAGCAGTACTTC

v_call: TRBV13
j_call: TRBJ2-2
d_call: TRBD2
cdr3_aa: CASSRAGDWAGELFF
cdr3_nt: TGTGCCAGCAGCAGAGCGGGAGACTGGGCCGGGGAGCTGTTTTTT

v_call: TRBV9
j_call: TRBJ1-2
d_call: -
cdr3_aa: CASSVGGGLYGYTF
cdr3_nt: TGTGCCAGCAGCGTTGGGGGCGGTCTCTATGGCTACACCTTC

v_call: TRBV7-8
j_call: TRBJ1-3
d_call: TRBD1
cdr3_aa: CASSLGRGRGNTIYF
cdr3_nt: TGTGCCAGCAGCTTAGGCAGGGGGCGAGGAAACACCATATATTTT

v_call: TRBV11-2
j_call: TRBJ2-2
d_call: -
cdr3_aa: CASRGVWSTGELFF
cdr3_nt: TGTGCCAGTCGCGGAGTGTGGTCCACCGGGGAGCTGTTTTTT

v_call: TRBV5-6
j_call: TRBJ1-1
d_call: -
cdr3_aa: CASSLGSLMNTEAFF
cdr3_nt: TGTGCCAGCAGCTTGGGAAGCCTGATGAACACTGAAGCTTTCTTT

v_call: TRBV9
j_call: TRBJ2-7
d_call: TRBD2
cdr3_aa: CASSVGGLARYEQYF
cdr3_nt: TGTGCCAGCAGCGTAGGGGGACTAGCTAGATACGAGCAGTACTTC

v_call: TRBV4-3
j_call: TRBJ2-3
d_call: -
cdr3_aa: CASSQDRFSIDTQYF
cdr3_nt: TGCGCCAGCAGCCAAGATCGGTTTAGCATAGATACGCAGTATTTT

v_call: TRBV25-1
j_call: TRBJ1-1
d_call: -
cdr3_aa: CASSKLKGALNTEAFF
cdr3_nt: TGTGCCAGCTCGAAGTTGAAAGGGGCGCTGAACACTGAAGCTTTCTTT

v_call: TRBV6-5
j_call: TRBJ2-4
d_call: TRBD2
cdr3_aa: CASSYGLAGAKNIQYF
cdr3_nt: TGTGCCAGCAGTTACGGACTAGCGGGAGCCAAAAACATTCAGTACTTC

v_call: TRBV4-3
j_call: TRBJ2-7
d_call: -
cdr3_aa: CASSQEGDYTYEQYF
cdr3_nt: TGCGCCAGCAGCCAAGAAGGAGACTACACCTACGAGCAGTACTTC

v_call: TRBV6-5
j_call: TRBJ1-1
d_call: -
cdr3_aa: CASSYSRAGQNTEAFF
cdr3_nt: TGTGCCAGCAGTTACTCGAGGGCGGGGCAGAACACTGAAGCTTTCTTT

v_call: TRBV13
j_call: TRBJ2-7
d_call: -
cdr3_aa: CASSLGQGTVSYEQYF
cdr3_nt: TGTGCCAGCAGCTTAGGCCAGGGGACCGTCTCCTACGAGCAGTACTTC

v_call: TRBV11-3
j_call: TRBJ1-1
d_call: TRBD1
cdr3_aa: CASRSTGGNTEAFF
cdr3_nt: TGTGCCAGCAGATCGACAGGGGGGAACACTGAAGCTTTCTTT

v_call: TRBV7-8
j_call: TRBJ2-3
d_call: -
cdr3_aa: CASSAGLTLDTQYF
cdr3_nt: TGTGCCAGCAGCGCAGGGTTGACGTTAGATACGCAGTATTTT

v_call: TRBV30
j_call: TRBJ2-1
d_call: TRBD2
cdr3_aa: CAWAPLAGSYNEQFF
cdr3_nt: TGTGCCTGGGCCCCACTAGCGGGCTCCTACAATGAGCAGTTCTTC

v_call: TRBV5-4
j_call: TRBJ2-5
d_call: TRBD1
cdr3_aa: CASSLSPGQQETQYF
cdr3_nt: TGTGCCAGCAGCCTATCCCCGGGACAGCAAGAGACCCAGTACTTC

v_call: TRBV19
j_call: TRBJ1-1
d_call: TRBD1
cdr3_aa: CASRDTNGQGGTEAFF
cdr3_nt: TGTGCCAGTAGGGATACTAATGGACAGGGCGGAACTGAAGCTTTCTTT

v_call: TRBV6-1
j_call: TRBJ1-4
d_call: -
cdr3_aa: CASSGTAATNEKLFF
cdr3_nt: TGTGCCAGCAGTGGGACAGCTGCAACTAATGAAAAACTGTTTTTT

v_call: TRBV19
j_call: TRBJ2-7
d_call: -
cdr3_aa: CASSIEGGYGEQYF
cdr3_nt: TGTGCCAGTAGTATAGAGGGAGGATACGGCGAGCAGTACTTC

v_call: TRBV11-3
j_call: TRBJ2-1
d_call: TRBD2
cdr3_aa: CASSFSGGSGNEQFF
cdr3_nt: TGTGCCAGCAGCTTTAGCGGGGGGTCGGGCAATGAGCAGTTCTTC

v_call: TRBV5-1
j_call: TRBJ1-1
d_call: -
cdr3_aa: CASSLTLGNTEAFF
cdr3_nt: TGCGCCAGCAGCTTGACCCTAGGGAACACTGAAGCTTTCTTT

v_call: TRBV28
j_call: TRBJ1-2
d_call: TRBD1
cdr3_aa: CASSSATGSGGYTF
cdr3_nt: TGTGCCAGCAGTTCTGCGACAGGGTCGGGGGGCTACACCTTC

v_call: TRBV13
j_call: TRBJ2-7
d_call: TRBD1
cdr3_aa: CASSLLGTDYEQYF
cdr3_nt: TGTGCCAGCAGCTTATTGGGGACAGACTACGAGCAGTACTTC

v_call: TRBV5-4
j_call: TRBJ2-5
d_call: -
cdr3_aa: CASSLGAYQETQYF
cdr3_nt: TGTGCCAGCAGCTTGGGGGCGTACCAAGAGACCCAGTACTTC

v_call: TRBV6-5
j_call: TRBJ1-2
d_call: TRBD1
cdr3_aa: CASSSRQGGYYGYTF
cdr3_nt: TGTGCCAGCAGTAGCCGACAGGGGGGATACTATGGCTACACCTTC

v_call: TRBV28
j_call: TRBJ1-5
d_call: -
cdr3_aa: CASHSTGRSGQPQHF
cdr3_nt: TGTGCCAGCCATTCAACAGGGAGATCGGGCCAGCCCCAGCATTTT

v_call: TRBV27
j_call: TRBJ2-4
d_call: -
cdr3_aa: CASRKGDLAKNIQYF
cdr3_nt: TGTGCCAGCAGGAAGGGGGACCTAGCCAAAAACATTCAGTACTTC

v_call: TRBV5-1
j_call: TRBJ1-1
d_call: TRBD1
cdr3_aa: CASSLVGTAGEAFF
cdr3_nt: TGCGCCAGCAGCTTGGTCGGGACAGCGGGTGAAGCTTTCTTT